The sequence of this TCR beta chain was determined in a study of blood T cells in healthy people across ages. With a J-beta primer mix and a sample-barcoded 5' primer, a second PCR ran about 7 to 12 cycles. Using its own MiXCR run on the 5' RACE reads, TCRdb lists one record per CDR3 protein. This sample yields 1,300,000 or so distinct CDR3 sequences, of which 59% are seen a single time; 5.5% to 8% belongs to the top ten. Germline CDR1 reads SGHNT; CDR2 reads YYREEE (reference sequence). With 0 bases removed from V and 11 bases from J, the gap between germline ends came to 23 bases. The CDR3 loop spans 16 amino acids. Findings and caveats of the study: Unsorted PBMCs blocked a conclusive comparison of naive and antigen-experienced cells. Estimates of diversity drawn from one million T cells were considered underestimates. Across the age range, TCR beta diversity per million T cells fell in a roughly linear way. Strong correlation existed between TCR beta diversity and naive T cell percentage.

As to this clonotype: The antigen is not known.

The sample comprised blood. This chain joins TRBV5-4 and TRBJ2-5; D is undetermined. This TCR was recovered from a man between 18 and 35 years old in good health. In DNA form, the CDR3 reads TGTGCCAGCAGCTTGGGTGCCACCCCAAGCTTCAATGAGCAGTACTTC. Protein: CASSLGATPSFNEQYF.